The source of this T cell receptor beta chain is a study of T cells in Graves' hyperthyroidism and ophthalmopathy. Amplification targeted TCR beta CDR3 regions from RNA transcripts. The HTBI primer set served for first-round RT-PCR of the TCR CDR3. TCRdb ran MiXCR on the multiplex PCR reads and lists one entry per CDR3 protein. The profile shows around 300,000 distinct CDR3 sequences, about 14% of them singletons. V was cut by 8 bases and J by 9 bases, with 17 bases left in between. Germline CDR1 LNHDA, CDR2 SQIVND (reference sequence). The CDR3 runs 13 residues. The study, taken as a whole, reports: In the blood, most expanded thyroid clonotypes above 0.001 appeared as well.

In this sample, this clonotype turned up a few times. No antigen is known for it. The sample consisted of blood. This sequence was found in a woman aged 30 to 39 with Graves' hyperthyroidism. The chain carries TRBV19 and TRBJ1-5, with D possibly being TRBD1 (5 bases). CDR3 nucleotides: TGTGCCAGTCAGGGTCTGCCTTTGGGGCCCCAGCATTTT. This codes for CASQGLPLGPQHF.